Described below is a single TCR beta chain sequence and its context. Its cognate antigen is unknown. CDR3 length equals 21 residues. Per germline, CDR1 LNHNV and CDR2 YYDKDF (reference sequence). Losses at the gene ends were 0 bases for V and 4 bases for J; bases not matched to a gene: 20. This entry comes from a study of shared clonotypes between healthy human individuals. Study-wide findings and caveats: Across subsets, estimated richness was generally greater for naive than for memory populations. Rarefaction demonstrated incomplete sorted-subset sequencing despite large depth.

Naive-designated CD8 cells lacked CD45RO, were positively enriched for CCR7, and omitted terminally differentiated effector memory CD45RA+ cells. Every subset's genomic DNA went evenly onto several immunoSEQ plates. In the original analysis: Junction-only immunoSEQ sequences carried no quality scores, so filtering differed. Clones were sequenced by immunoSEQ multiplex PCR, and TCRdb holds only the in-frame ones, with some missing. V and J calls and clone size are those listed in that table; D and trimming were worked out from the DNA. The sample comprises roughly 2,000,000 clones, over 85% of which are singletons, and about 1.7% rests with the top ten.

This clonotype was obtained from a young man in good health. Some clones in this sample may be carry-over from other donors' samples. The source material was naive CD8+ T cells from PBMCs. The chain recombines TRBV15 with TRBJ2-1; the match to TRBD1 covers 8 bases. Here the CDR3 reads CATSRDLDRGITGTKYNEQFF. CDR3 sequence (DNA): TGTGCCACCAGCAGAGATCTTGACAGGGGCATTACCGGGACGAAGTACAATGAGCAGTTCTTC.